Each of the 13 T cell receptor beta chains below was sequenced from the same sample in a study of human T cells and chemical hapten exposure. Time point of the sample: patch test 2, 6 weeks after DPC sensitization. Treatment described: therapeutic diphenylcyclopropenone sensitization with weekly scalp DPC. TCRdb passed the RACE reads through MiXCR, listing each CDR3 protein once. The sample records about 55,000 distinct CDR3 sequences, more than 9% being singletons. The sample was whole blood, taken in connection with sensitization to the hapten diphenylcyclopropenone (DPC). Source of these receptors: a woman aged 50 to 65 with alopecia areata. Some clones in this sample may be carry-over from other donors' samples.

The sample holds a few counts of this clonotype. V gene TRBV3-1 combines with J gene TRBJ1-5, with unresolved D. This CDR3 is built from 13 residues. Germline V CDR1 and CDR2: LGHDT, YNNKEL (reference sequence). The V end lost 0 bases, the J end lost 6 bases, and 6 bases lay between the germline ends. CDR3 nucleotides: TGTGCCAGCAGCCAAGATCGAAGTCAGCCCCAGCATTTT. It yields the protein CASSQDRSQPQHF.

The gene calls are TRBV14 and TRBJ2-3, with a tentative D call TRBD2 (6 bases). The CDR3 covers 14 residues. Germline V gene data show CDR1 as SGHDN and CDR2 as FVKESK. V was cut by 4 bases and J by 6 bases, with 14 bases left in between. CDR3 amino acids: CASSRITSWDTQYF. CDR3 DNA sequence: TGTGCCAGCAGCCGAATAACTAGCTGGGATACGCAGTATTTT.

This clonotype came up a few times. V and J are TRBV20-1 and TRBJ2-7, with 10 bases fitting TRBD2. Germline V gene data show CDR1 as DFQATT and CDR2 as SNEGSKA (reference sequence). CDR3 length: 14 residues. Germline trimming cut 3 bases from V and 3 bases from J; bases unmatched to any gene: 5. The CDR3 nucleotides are TGCAGTGCTAGGGAGCGGGGGGGCCTCTACGAGCAGTACTTC. This gives the protein CSARERGGLYEQYF.

This clonotype has only a few counts. The chain recombines TRBV7-8 with TRBJ2-2; 9 positions match TRBD1. After removal of 5 bases from V and 6 bases from J, the junction contained 7 bases not matched to a gene. Germline V gene data show CDR1 as SGHVS and CDR2 as FQNEAQ. The CDR3 has 15 residues. DNA for the CDR3: TGTGCCAGCAGCCTGGGGGACAGGGTACCCGGGGAGCTGTTTTTT. Translation gives CASSLGDRVPGELFF.

This rearrangement joins TRBV7-9 to TRBJ2-2, with D perhaps TRBD2 (5 bases). V shed 7 bases and J shed 2 bases, with 14 bases lying between them. This CDR3 comprises 15 residues. CDR1 is SEHNR and CDR2 is FQNEAQ in the germline V gene (reference sequence). The CDR3: CASIPPGINTGELFF. CDR3 nucleotide sequence: TGTGCCAGCATCCCCCCGGGGATAAACACCGGGGAGCTGTTTTTT. Full variable domain (rest looked up from reference TRBV7-9 and TRBJ2-2): DTGVSQNPRHKITKRGQNVTFRCDPISEHNRLYWYRQTLGQGPEFLTYFQNEAQLEKSRLLSDRFSAERPKGSFSTLEIQRTEQGDSAMYLCASIPPGINTGELFFGEGSRLTVL.

The chain links TRBV2 to TRBJ2-1, with D unclear. The length of the CDR3 is 12 residues. Trimming took off 9 bases at V and 5 bases at J, with 11 bases between the two ends. CDR1 SNHLY and CDR2 FYNNEI come from the germline V gene. This CDR3 is CASMDRDNEQFF. The CDR3 DNA reads TGTGCCAGTATGGACCGGGACAATGAGCAGTTCTTC.

The chain links TRBV6-6 to TRBJ1-4; 8 bases match TRBD1. This CDR3 region has 15 residues. J gave up 7 bases and V 6 bases, and 10 bases lay outside the gene matches. Germline assignment: CDR1 MNHNY and CDR2 SVGAGI (reference sequence). In DNA, the CDR3 is TGTGCCAGCAGGGGGAACGACAGGGGACTTGAAAAACTGTTTTTT. The encoded protein is CASRGNDRGLEKLFF.

This clonotype was detected many times. The chain recombines TRBV6-1 with TRBJ1-2; D not certain. The CDR3 runs to 15 residues. Trimming took 2 bases from V and 5 from J, leaving 15 bases between them. The germline V gene has CDR1 MNHNS and CDR2 SASEGT. CDR3 sequence: CASSELPGFKYGYTF. The CDR3 nucleotides are TGTGCCAGCAGTGAATTACCAGGTTTTAAGTATGGCTACACCTTC.

This clonotype was observed at least ten times. The genes are TRBV5-5 and TRBJ1-5; 10 bases are a match to TRBD1. The CDR3 covers 15 residues. The J segment lost 6 bases and the V segment lost 5 bases, leaving 8 bases of the junction unmatched. The germline CDR1 and CDR2 sequences are SGHKS and YYEKEE (reference sequence). The CDR3 DNA follows: TGTGCCAGCAGACCGACAGGGGGCTTGGGTCAGCCCCAGCATTTT. Its protein is CASRPTGGLGQPQHF.

The chain employs TRBV2 and TRBJ1-5; D remains unclear. Germline CDR1 SNHLY, CDR2 FYNNEI. This CDR3 contains 14 residues. V lost 3 bases and J 2 bases, leaving 8 bases between the germline ends. The CDR3 DNA is TGTGCCAGCAGTGAGTTAGGGCGCAATCAGCCCCAGCATTTT. Amino acid sequence: CASSELGRNQPQHF.

This clonotype showed up many times. The chain employs TRBV7-9 and TRBJ2-1, with 8 bases that match TRBD1. CDR1 and CDR2 (germline): SEHNR, FQNEAQ (reference sequence). The length of the CDR3 is 15 residues. Trimming took 8 bases from V and 2 from J; bases not matched to a gene: 8. CDR3 protein: CASGGRGQAYNEQFF. For the CDR3, the DNA is TGTGCCAGCGGCGGTCGGGGACAGGCCTACAATGAGCAGTTCTTC. Looking up the rest from reference TRBV7-9 and TRBJ2-1 gives the full variable domain: DTGVSQNPRHKITKRGQNVTFRCDPISEHNRLYWYRQTLGQGPEFLTYFQNEAQLEKSRLLSDRFSAERPKGSFSTLEIQRTEQGDSAMYLCASGGRGQAYNEQFFGPGTRLTVL.

The chain has TRBV29-1 and TRBJ1-2; D is unresolved. CDR1 is SQVTM, CDR2 ANQGSEA, per germline. The CDR3 consists of 14 residues. V gave up 8 bases and J gave up 6 bases, with 22 bases separating them. The CDR3 DNA sequence: TGCAGCTCCGGACCCTACCTCCTAGCGGATGGCTACACCTTC. This encodes CSSGPYLLADGYTF.

In its sample, this clonotype was seen many times. The V and J genes are TRBV7-8 and TRBJ1-2; tentatively, D is TRBD1 (6 bases). Germline V gives CDR1 SGHVS, CDR2 FQNEAQ. The germline V and J ends were trimmed by 5 bases and 0 bases, with 19 bases remaining between them. This CDR3 has 17 amino acids. The CDR3 bases are TGTGCCAGCAGCCCAACAACCGGGACACTCCCTAACTATGGCTACACCTTC. Protein sequence: CASSPTTGTLPNYGYTF.